A selection of T cell receptor beta chains follows, all from one sample in a study of blood T cell repertoires in COVID-19. The repertoire was sequenced with immunoSEQ multiplex PCR; TCRdb's copy has only in-frame clones and lacks some. The table records tens of thousands of clones, 81% of them present only once. Sequencing was carried out using peripheral blood. The receptor source for this set is a man aged 50-60 years with active or convalescent COVID-19. Each CDR3 is given with its conserved first and last residue. D genes are given only for firm matches. Clone size, where shown, is once, few, many, or a class for clones that have expanded.

length: 15
V: TRBV7-3
size: NA
J: TRBJ1-2
D: NA
CDR3: CASSAGPGLYYGYTF
DNA: TGTGCCAGCAGCGCGGGACCGGGGCTTTATTATGGCTACACCTTC

length: 14
V: TRBV14
size: NA
J: TRBJ2-3
D: NA
CDR3: CASSQGRSTDTQYF
DNA: TGTGCCAGCAGCCAGGGCAGAAGCACAGATACGCAGTATTTT

length: 15
V: TRBV5-1
size: NA
J: TRBJ2-7
D: NA
CDR3: CASSLEQGSSYEQYF
DNA: TGCGCCAGCAGCTTGGAACAGGGAAGCTCCTACGAGCAGTACTTC

length: 14
V: TRBV27
size: once
J: TRBJ2-7
D: TRBD1
CDR3: CASSGTGGFYEQYF
DNA: TGTGCCAGTTCTGGGACAGGGGGGTTCTACGAGCAGTACTTC

length: 14
V: TRBV29-1
size: NA
J: TRBJ2-5
D: TRBD1
CDR3: CSVSGTGGWETQYF
DNA: TGCAGCGTCTCCGGGACAGGGGGCTGGGAGACCCAGTACTTC

length: 15
V: TRBV6-5
size: NA
J: TRBJ1-2
D: NA
CDR3: CASSLSRSLFYGYTF
DNA: TGTGCCAGCAGCCTCTCACGGTCGTTATTCTATGGCTACACCTTC

length: 13
V: TRBV23-1
size: NA
J: TRBJ2-7
D: TRBD1
CDR3: CASRMTGTYEQYF
DNA: TGCGCCAGCAGAATGACAGGGACCTACGAGCAGTACTTC

length: 20
V: TRBV10-3
size: NA
J: TRBJ2-1
D: NA
CDR3: CAISEPENTRREMAYNEQFF
DNA: TGTGCCATCAGTGAGCCCGAAAATACCAGGCGAGAAATGGCCTACAATGAGCAGTTCTTC

length: 14
V: TRBV6-5
size: NA
J: TRBJ1-4
D: NA
CDR3: CASSHRQAHEKLFF
DNA: TGTGCCAGCAGTCACAGGCAAGCCCATGAAAAACTGTTTTTT

length: 16
V: TRBV5-1
size: NA
J: TRBJ2-3
D: NA
CDR3: CASSPGPRGSVDTQYF
DNA: TGCGCCAGCAGCCCAGGCCCACGGGGGTCGGTAGATACGCAGTATTTT

length: 15
V: TRBV28
size: NA
J: TRBJ1-5
D: NA
CDR3: CASTLQVSGNQPQHF
DNA: TGTGCCAGCACCCTTCAGGTCTCGGGCAATCAGCCCCAGCATTTT

length: 14
V: TRBV18
size: NA
J: TRBJ2-7
D: NA
CDR3: CASSLDYTSYEQYF
DNA: TGTGCCAGCTCACTAGACTATACCTCCTACGAGCAGTACTTC

length: 14
V: TRBV6-6
size: NA
J: TRBJ2-5
D: TRBD1
CDR3: CASSQDRVDETQYF
DNA: TGTGCCAGCAGCCAGGACAGGGTTGATGAGACCCAGTACTTC

length: 13
V: TRBV5-1
size: NA
J: TRBJ1-3
D: TRBD1
CDR3: CASSLQGGDTIYF
DNA: TGCGCCAGCAGCCTACAGGGGGGAGACACCATATATTTT

length: 18
V: TRBV11-3
size: NA
J: TRBJ1-2
D: NA
CDR3: CASSLDREPAKVHYGYTF
DNA: TGTGCCAGCAGCTTAGACCGGGAGCCGGCGAAGGTCCACTATGGCTACACCTTC

length: 15
V: TRBV18
size: few
J: TRBJ2-5
D: TRBD2
CDR3: CASSPRAGAQETQYF
DNA: TGTGCCAGCTCTCCACGGGCGGGAGCACAAGAGACCCAGTACTTC

length: 14
V: TRBV7-3
size: NA
J: TRBJ2-5
D: NA
CDR3: CASSKGRDWETQYF
DNA: TGTGCCAGCAGCAAAGGCCGGGACTGGGAGACCCAGTACTTC

length: 16
V: TRBV4-1
size: NA
J: TRBJ2-1
D: TRBD1
CDR3: CASSHLGTGGYNEQFF
DNA: TGCGCCAGCAGCCACCTGGGGACAGGGGGCTACAATGAGCAGTTCTTC

length: 13
V: TRBV18
size: NA
J: TRBJ1-1
D: NA
CDR3: CASSFDRDTEAFF
DNA: TGTGCCAGCTCATTCGACCGGGACACTGAAGCTTTCTTT

length: 13
V: TRBV3-1/TRBV3-2
size: NA
J: TRBJ2-7
D: NA
CDR3: CASSLREDYEQYF
DNA: TGTGCCAGCAGCCTGAGAGAGGACTACGAGCAGTACTTC

length: 13
V: TRBV10-1
size: NA
J: TRBJ1-1
D: TRBD1
CDR3: CASARQGSTEAFF
DNA: TGCGCCAGCGCCCGACAGGGAAGCACTGAAGCTTTCTTT

length: 17
V: TRBV7-6
size: NA
J: TRBJ2-1
D: TRBD2
CDR3: CASSWRRGGGDDNEQFF
DNA: TGTGCCAGCAGCTGGCGACGGGGCGGGGGTGACGACAATGAGCAGTTCTTC

length: 15
V: TRBV6-4
size: NA
J: TRBJ2-7
D: NA
CDR3: CASSDSNGGVDEQYF
DNA: TGTGCCAGCAGTGACTCGAACGGAGGAGTTGACGAGCAGTACTTC

length: 13
V: TRBV6-1
size: NA
J: TRBJ2-2
D: NA
CDR3: CASREGSAGELFF
DNA: TGTGCCAGCAGAGAAGGGAGTGCCGGGGAGCTGTTTTTT

length: 13
V: TRBV12-3/TRBV12-4
size: NA
J: TRBJ1-5
D: NA
CDR3: CASQTEGDQPQHF
DNA: TGTGCCAGCCAAACTGAGGGGGATCAGCCCCAGCATTTT

length: 16
V: TRBV28
size: NA
J: TRBJ2-2
D: NA
CDR3: CASGSTGESNTGELFF
DNA: TGTGCCAGCGGGTCTACAGGTGAATCGAACACCGGGGAGCTGTTTTTT

length: 16
V: TRBV7-2
size: once
J: TRBJ2-2
D: TRBD1
CDR3: CASSPARTGRTGELFF
DNA: TGTGCCAGCAGCCCAGCCAGGACAGGGCGGACCGGGGAGCTGTTTTTT

length: 18
V: TRBV9
size: NA
J: TRBJ2-2
D: TRBD2
CDR3: CASSVAPGLVTNTGELFF
DNA: TGTGCCAGCAGCGTAGCTCCGGGACTAGTGACGAACACCGGGGAGCTGTTTTTT

length: 14
V: TRBV19
size: NA
J: TRBJ1-1
D: NA
CDR3: CASSMRGGATEAFF
DNA: TGTGCCAGTAGTATGCGGGGGGGCGCCACTGAAGCTTTCTTT

length: 13
V: TRBV9
size: NA
J: TRBJ2-5
D: NA
CDR3: CASSLQPSETQYF
DNA: TGTGCCAGCAGCCTACAGCCTTCGGAGACCCAGTACTTC

length: 14
V: TRBV6-5
size: NA
J: TRBJ2-7
D: NA
CDR3: CASSPRTGDYEQYF
DNA: TGTGCCAGCAGTCCCCGGACTGGCGACTACGAGCAGTACTTC

length: 12
V: TRBV19
size: NA
J: TRBJ1-2
D: TRBD1
CDR3: CASNRGNYGYTF
DNA: TGTGCCAGTAACAGGGGTAACTATGGCTACACCTTC

length: 17
V: TRBV4-1
size: NA
J: TRBJ1-5
D: TRBD1
CDR3: CASSLGTAPYSNQPQHF
DNA: TGCGCCAGCAGCCTGGGGACAGCACCTTATAGCAATCAGCCCCAGCATTTT

length: 12
V: TRBV28
size: NA
J: TRBJ1-1
D: NA
CDR3: CASSLSRSRAFF
DNA: TGTGCCAGCAGTTTAAGCCGGAGTAGGGCTTTCTTT

length: 15
V: TRBV5-5
size: NA
J: TRBJ2-2
D: NA
CDR3: CASSLFLVVSGELFF
DNA: TGTGCCAGCAGCTTGTTCCTAGTAGTTTCCGGGGAGCTGTTTTTT

length: 13
V: TRBV28
size: few
J: TRBJ1-2
D: NA
CDR3: CASLPGGARGYTF
DNA: TGTGCCAGCCTCCCTGGGGGGGCTAGAGGCTACACCTTC